The rows below give T cell receptor beta chains drawn from one sample of a study of CD8 T cells in ankylosing spondylitis. TCRdb reprocessed the 5' RACE reads with MiXCR, giving one entry per CDR3 protein. Of 150,000 to 200,000 distinct CDR3 sequences listed, 10% to 15% are singletons. What was sequenced was blood, either unsorted or a sorted T cell fraction (not recorded which). All receptors derive from a female donor with ankylosing spondylitis or in good health (not recorded which). The conserved cysteine and the conserved F or W are not part of the CDR3 here. The D gene is left open where the match is weak.

cdr3_aa d_call j_call v_call
ASSSGTSGRGGVHEQF TRBD2 TRBJ2-1 TRBV28
ASSSWTGGDQPQH TRBD1 TRBJ1-5 TRBV12-3/TRBV12-4
ASSSDRTYEQY TRBD1 TRBJ2-7 TRBV12-3/TRBV12-4
ASSLVALNTEAF - TRBJ1-1 TRBV12-3/TRBV12-4
ASKRWANTEAF - TRBJ1-1 TRBV12-3/TRBV12-4
ASSFLLGAQPQH - TRBJ1-5 TRBV5-6
ASSPSGRIRQEQY TRBD2 TRBJ2-7 TRBV27
ASSFRTSGTNNEQF TRBD2 TRBJ2-1 TRBV4-2
ASMITGWDIPAETQY - TRBJ2-5 TRBV5-5
ASSPGTGTYNEQF TRBD1 TRBJ2-1 TRBV7-9
ASSGTSVSTDTQY TRBD2 TRBJ2-3 TRBV9
ASRRGTSSTDTQY - TRBJ2-3 TRBV12-3/TRBV12-4
ASSYLAGSTDTQY TRBD2 TRBJ2-3 TRBV6-4
ASSQDTLRSAF - TRBJ1-1 TRBV3-1
ASSLAGQGGAYEQY TRBD1 TRBJ2-7 TRBV7-2
ASSLDPMSSYEQY - TRBJ2-7 TRBV7-2
ASSPGVYGDTQY - TRBJ2-3 TRBV7-9
ASGYQGITEAF - TRBJ1-1 TRBV5-1
ASSLSPGTGNIQY TRBD1 TRBJ2-4 TRBV5-1
SARVPLAGAGTQY TRBD2 TRBJ2-3 TRBV20-1
SASLNTEAF - TRBJ1-1 TRBV20-1
ASSPLRTLGTEAF - TRBJ1-1 TRBV6-2/TRBV6-3
ASSQEPAGGGQETQY TRBD2 TRBJ2-5 TRBV4-3
ASSVGFREAF - TRBJ1-1 TRBV9
ASSAGLERRTDTQY - TRBJ2-3 TRBV2
ASSQGTPTDTQY - TRBJ2-3 TRBV5-1
ASSPGLAGDEQY TRBD2 TRBJ2-7 TRBV27
SAKRDINSPLH - TRBJ1-6 TRBV20-1